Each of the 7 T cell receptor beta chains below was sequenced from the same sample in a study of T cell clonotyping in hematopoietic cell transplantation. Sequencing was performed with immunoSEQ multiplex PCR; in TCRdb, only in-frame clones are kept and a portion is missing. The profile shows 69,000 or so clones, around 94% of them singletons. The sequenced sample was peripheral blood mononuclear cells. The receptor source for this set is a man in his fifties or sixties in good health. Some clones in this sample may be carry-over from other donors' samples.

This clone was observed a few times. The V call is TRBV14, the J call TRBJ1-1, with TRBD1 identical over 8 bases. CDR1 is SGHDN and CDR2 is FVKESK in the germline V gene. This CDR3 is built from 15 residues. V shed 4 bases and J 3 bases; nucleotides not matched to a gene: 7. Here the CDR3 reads CASSRAGGRHTEAFF. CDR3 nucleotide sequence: TGTGCCAGCAGCCGGGCAGGGGGCAGGCACACTGAAGCTTTCTTT.

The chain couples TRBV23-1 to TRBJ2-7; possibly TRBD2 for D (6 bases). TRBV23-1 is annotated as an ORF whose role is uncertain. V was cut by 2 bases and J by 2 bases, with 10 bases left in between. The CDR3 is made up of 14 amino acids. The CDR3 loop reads CASSQGTDTYEQYF. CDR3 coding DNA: TGCGCCAGCAGTCAAGGGACTGATACCTACGAGCAGTACTTC.

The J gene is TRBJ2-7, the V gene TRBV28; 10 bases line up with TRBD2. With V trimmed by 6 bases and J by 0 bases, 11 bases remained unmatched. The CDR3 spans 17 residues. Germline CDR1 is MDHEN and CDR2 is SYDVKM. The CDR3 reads CASSLGLAVTSSYEQYF. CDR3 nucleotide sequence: TGTGCCAGCAGCCTCGGACTAGCGGTTACCAGCTCCTACGAGCAGTACTTC.

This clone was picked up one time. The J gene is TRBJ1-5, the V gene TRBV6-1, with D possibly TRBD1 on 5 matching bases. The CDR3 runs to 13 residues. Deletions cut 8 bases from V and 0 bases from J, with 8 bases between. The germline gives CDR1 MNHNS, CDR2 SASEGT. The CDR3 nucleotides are TGTGCCAGCGGGGGGAATAGCAATCAGCCCCAGCATTTT. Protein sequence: CASGGNSNQPQHF.

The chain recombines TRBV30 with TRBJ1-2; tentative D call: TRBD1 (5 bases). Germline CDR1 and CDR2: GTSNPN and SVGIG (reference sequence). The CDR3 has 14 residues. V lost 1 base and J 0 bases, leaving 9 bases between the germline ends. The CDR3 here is CAWSGDGANYGYTF. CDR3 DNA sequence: TGTGCCTGGAGTGGGGACGGTGCTAACTATGGCTACACCTTC.

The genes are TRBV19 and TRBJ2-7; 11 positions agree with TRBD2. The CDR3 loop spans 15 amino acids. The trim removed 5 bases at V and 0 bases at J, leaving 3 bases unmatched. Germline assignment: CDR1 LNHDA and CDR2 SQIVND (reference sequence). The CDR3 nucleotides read TGTGCCAGTAGTCTTGGGACTAGCGGCTCCTACGAGCAGTACTTC. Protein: CASSLGTSGSYEQYF.

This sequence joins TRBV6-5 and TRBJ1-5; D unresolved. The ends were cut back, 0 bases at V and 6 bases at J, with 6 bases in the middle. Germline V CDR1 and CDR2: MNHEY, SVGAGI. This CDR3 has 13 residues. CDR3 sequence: CASSYSVGQPQHF. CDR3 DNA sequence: TGTGCCAGCAGTTACTCGGTCGGTCAGCCCCAGCATTTT.